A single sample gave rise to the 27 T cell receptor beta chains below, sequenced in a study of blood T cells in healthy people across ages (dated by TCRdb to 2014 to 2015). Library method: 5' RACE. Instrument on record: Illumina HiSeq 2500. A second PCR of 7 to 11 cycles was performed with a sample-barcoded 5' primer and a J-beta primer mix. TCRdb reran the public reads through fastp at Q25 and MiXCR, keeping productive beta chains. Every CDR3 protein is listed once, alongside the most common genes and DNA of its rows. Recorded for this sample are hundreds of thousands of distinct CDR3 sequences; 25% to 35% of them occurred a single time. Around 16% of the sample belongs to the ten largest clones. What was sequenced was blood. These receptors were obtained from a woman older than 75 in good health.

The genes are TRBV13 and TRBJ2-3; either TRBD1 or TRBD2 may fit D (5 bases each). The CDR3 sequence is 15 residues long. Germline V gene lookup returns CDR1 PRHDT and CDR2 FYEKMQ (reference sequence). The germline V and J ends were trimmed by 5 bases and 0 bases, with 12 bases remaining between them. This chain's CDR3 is CASSRLGESTDTQYF. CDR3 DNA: TGTGCCAGCAGCCGTTTAGGGGAGAGCACAGATACGCAGTATTTT. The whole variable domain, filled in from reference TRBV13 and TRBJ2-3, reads AAGVIQSPRHLIKEKRETATLKCYPIPRHDTVYWYQQGPGQDPQFLISFYEKMQSDKGSIPDRFSAQQFSDYHSELNMSSLELGDSALYFCASSRLGESTDTQYFGPGTRLTVL.

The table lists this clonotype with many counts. CDR3 bases: TGCGCCAGCAGCTTGAGGGGGATTAGGACAGATACGCAGTATTTT. Its translation is CASSLRGIRTDTQYF. V usage is TRBV5-1 and J usage is TRBJ2-3; a weak D match, TRBD1 (6 bases). The CDR3 covers 15 residues. Looked up from germline, CDR1 is SGHRS and CDR2 is YFSETQ. Trimming shortened V by 1 base and J by 3 bases, and 12 bases separated the two germline ends.

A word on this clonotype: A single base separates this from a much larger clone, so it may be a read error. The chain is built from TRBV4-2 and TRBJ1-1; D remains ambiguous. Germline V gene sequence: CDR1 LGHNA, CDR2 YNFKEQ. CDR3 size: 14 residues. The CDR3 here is CASSQMVMSTDAFF. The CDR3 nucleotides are TGTGCCAGCAGCCAGATGGTTATGAGCACTGATGCTTTCTTT.

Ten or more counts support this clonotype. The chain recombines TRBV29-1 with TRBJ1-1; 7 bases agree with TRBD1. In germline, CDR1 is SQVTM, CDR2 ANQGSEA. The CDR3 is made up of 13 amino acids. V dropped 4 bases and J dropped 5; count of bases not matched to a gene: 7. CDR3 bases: TGCAGCGTTGGGACAGGTGGGGGTACTGAAGCTTTCTTT. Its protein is CSVGTGGGTEAFF.

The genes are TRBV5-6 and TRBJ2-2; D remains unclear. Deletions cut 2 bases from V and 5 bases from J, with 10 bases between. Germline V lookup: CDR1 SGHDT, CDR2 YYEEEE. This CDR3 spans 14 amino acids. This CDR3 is CASSLTGRTGELFF. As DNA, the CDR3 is TGTGCCAGCAGCTTAACCGGGCGAACCGGGGAGCTGTTTTTT.

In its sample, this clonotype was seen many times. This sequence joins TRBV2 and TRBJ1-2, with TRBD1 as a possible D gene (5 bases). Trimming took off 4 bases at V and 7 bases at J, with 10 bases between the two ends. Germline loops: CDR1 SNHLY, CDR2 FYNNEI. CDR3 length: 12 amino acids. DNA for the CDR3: TGTGCCAGCAGTGCCAGGGCCGGTGGCTACACCTTC. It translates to CASSARAGGYTF.

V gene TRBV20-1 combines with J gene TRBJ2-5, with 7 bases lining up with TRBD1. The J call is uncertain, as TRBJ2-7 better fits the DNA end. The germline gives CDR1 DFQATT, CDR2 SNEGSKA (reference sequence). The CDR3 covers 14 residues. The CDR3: CSARDWDSYYEQYF. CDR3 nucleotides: TGCAGTGCTAGAGATTGGGACAGTTACTACGAGCAGTACTTC.

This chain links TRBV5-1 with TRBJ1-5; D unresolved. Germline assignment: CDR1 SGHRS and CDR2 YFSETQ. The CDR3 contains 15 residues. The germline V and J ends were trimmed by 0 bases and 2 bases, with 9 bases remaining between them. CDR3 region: CASSLEGNGNQPQHF. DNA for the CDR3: TGCGCCAGCAGCTTGGAAGGGAATGGCAATCAGCCCCAGCATTTT.

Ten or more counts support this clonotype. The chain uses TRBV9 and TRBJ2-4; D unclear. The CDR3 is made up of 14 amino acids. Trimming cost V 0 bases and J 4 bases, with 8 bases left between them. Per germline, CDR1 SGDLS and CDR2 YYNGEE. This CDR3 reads CASSVGTPKNIQYF. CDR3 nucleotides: TGTGCCAGCAGCGTAGGTACACCGAAAAACATTCAGTACTTC.

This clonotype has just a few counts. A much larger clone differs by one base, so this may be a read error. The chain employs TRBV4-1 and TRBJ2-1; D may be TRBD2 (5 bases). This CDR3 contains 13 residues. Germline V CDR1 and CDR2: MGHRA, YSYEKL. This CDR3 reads CAGSQEGINEQFF. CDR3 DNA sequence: TGCGCCGGCAGCCAAGAGGGCATAAATGAGCAGTTCTTC.

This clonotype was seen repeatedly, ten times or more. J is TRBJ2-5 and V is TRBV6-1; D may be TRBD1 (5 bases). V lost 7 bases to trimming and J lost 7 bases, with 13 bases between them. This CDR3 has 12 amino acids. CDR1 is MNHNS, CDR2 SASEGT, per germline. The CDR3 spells CASTPDKVTQYF. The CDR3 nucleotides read TGTGCCAGCACCCCGGACAAGGTGACCCAGTACTTC.

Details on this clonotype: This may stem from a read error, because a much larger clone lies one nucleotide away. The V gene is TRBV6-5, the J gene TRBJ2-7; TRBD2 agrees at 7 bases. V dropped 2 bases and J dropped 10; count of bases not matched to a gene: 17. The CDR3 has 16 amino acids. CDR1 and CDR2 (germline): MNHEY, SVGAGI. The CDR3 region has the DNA TGTGCCAGCAGTTACGGGGGTCGGGGGGTCGGAGAGGCCCAGTACTTC. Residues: CASSYGGRGVGEAQYF.

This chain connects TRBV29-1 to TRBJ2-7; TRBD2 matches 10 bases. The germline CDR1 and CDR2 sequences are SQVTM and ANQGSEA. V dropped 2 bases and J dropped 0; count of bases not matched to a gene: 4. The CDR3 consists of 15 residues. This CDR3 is CSVELAGVGSYEQYF. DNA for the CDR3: TGCAGCGTTGAACTAGCGGGGGTGGGCTCCTACGAGCAGTACTTC.

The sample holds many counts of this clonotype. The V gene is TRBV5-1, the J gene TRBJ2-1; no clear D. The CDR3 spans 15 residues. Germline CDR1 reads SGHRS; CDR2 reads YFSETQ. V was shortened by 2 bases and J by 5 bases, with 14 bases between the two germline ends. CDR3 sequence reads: CASSLTFMAHNEQFF. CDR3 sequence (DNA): TGCGCCAGCAGCTTAACGTTCATGGCCCACAATGAGCAGTTCTTC.

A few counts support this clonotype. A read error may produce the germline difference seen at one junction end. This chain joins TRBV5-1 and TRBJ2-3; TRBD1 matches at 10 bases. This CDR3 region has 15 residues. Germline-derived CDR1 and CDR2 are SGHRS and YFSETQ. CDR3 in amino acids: CARSRTGGGGDTQYF. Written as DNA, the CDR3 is TGCGCCCGCAGCCGGACAGGGGGAGGAGGGGATACGCAGTATTTT. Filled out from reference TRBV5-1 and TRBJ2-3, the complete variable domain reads KAGVTQTPRYLIKTRGQQVTLSCSPISGHRSVSWYQQTPGQGLQFLFEYFSETQRNKGNFPGRFSGRQFSNSRSEMNVSTLELGDSALYLCARSRTGGGGDTQYFGPGTRLTVL.

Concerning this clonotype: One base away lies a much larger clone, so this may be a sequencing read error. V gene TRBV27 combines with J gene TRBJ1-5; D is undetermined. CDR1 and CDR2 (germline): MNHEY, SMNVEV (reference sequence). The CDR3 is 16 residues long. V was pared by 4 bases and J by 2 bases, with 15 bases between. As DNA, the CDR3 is TGTGCCAGCAGTTCGGGCCAACGTCAGGGCAATCAGCCCCAGCATTTT. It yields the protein CASSSGQRQGNQPQHF.

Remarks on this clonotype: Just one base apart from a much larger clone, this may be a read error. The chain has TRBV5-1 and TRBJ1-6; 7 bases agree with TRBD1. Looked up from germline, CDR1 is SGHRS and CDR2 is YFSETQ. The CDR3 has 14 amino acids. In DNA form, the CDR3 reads TGCGCCAGCAGCGTGGGACAGAATAATTCACCCCCCCACTTT. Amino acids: CASSVGQNNSPPHF.

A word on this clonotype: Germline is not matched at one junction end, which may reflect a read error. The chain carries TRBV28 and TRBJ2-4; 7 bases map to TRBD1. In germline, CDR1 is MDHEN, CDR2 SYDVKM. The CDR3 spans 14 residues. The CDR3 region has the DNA TGTGCCAGCAGTCTGCCGGGACAGCCCAACACTCAGTACTTC. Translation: CASSLPGQPNTQYF.

This CDR3 reads CASSARTGGFSNTGELFF. Written as DNA, the CDR3 is TGTGCCAGCAGCGCCAGGACAGGGGGCTTTTCAAACACCGGGGAGCTGTTTTTT. J is TRBJ2-2 and V is TRBV9, with TRBD1 matching over 11 bases. Germline CDR1 SGDLS, CDR2 YYNGEE. This CDR3 is 18 amino acids long. J lost 2 bases, V lost 3 bases, and 9 bases had no gene match.

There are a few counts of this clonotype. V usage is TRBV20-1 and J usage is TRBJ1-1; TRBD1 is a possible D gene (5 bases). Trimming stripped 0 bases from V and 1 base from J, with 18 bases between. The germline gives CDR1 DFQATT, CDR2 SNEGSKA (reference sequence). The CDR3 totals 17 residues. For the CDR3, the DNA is TGCAGTGCTAGAGATCCAAGCCAGGGAGAGGAGAACACTGAAGCTTTCTTT. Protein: CSARDPSQGEENTEAFF.

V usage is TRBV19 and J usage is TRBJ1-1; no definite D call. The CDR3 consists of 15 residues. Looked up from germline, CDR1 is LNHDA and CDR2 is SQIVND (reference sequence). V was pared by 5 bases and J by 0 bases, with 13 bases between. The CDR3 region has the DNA TGTGCCAGTAGTCGGGCCTCGGATCTGAACACTGAAGCTTTCTTT. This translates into CASSRASDLNTEAFF.

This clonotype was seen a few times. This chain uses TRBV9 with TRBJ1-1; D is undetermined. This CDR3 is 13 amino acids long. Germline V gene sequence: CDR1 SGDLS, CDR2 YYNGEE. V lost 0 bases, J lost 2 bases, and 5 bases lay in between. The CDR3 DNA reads TGTGCCAGCAGCGTAGACCTAAACACTGAAGCTTTCTTT. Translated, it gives CASSVDLNTEAFF. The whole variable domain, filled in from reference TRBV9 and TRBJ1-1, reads DSGVTQTPKHLITATGQRVTLRCSPRSGDLSVYWYQQSLDQGLQFLIQYYNGEERAKGNILERFSAQQFPDLHSELNLSSLELGDSALYFCASSVDLNTEAFFGQGTRLTVV.

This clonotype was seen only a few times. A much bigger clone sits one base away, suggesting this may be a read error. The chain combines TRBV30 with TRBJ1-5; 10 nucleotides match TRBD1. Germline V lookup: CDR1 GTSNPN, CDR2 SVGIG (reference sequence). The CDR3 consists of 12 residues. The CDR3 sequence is CAWGTGDQPPHF. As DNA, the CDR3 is TGTGCCTGGGGGACAGGGGATCAGCCCCCGCATTTT.

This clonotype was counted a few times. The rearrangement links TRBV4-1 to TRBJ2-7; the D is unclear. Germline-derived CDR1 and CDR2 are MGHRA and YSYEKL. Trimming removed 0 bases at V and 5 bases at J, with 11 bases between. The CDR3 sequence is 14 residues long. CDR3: CASSQENSVNEQYF. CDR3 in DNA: TGCGCCAGCAGCCAAGAGAACAGCGTAAACGAGCAGTACTTC.

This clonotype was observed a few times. CDR3 loop: CASSKGTGIKAGELFF. The CDR3 DNA reads as TGTGCCAGCAGCAAGGGGACAGGGATTAAAGCCGGGGAGCTGTTTTTT. J is TRBJ2-2 and V is TRBV6-2 or TRBV6-3; 9 nucleotides match TRBD1. CDR1 MNHEY and CDR2 SVGEGT come from the germline V gene. The V and J ends lost 6 bases and 6 bases, in that order; junction bases with no gene match: 11. CDR3 length: 16 residues.

The CDR3: CASSHSYPEAFF. The CDR3 DNA follows: TGTGCCAGCAGCCACTCGTACCCTGAAGCTTTCTTT. This rearrangement joins TRBV6-6 to TRBJ1-1; D remains unclear. Germline assignment: CDR1 MNHNY and CDR2 SVGAGI (reference sequence). The CDR3 totals 12 residues. Trimming left V 6 bases short and J 6 bases short, with 11 bases between.

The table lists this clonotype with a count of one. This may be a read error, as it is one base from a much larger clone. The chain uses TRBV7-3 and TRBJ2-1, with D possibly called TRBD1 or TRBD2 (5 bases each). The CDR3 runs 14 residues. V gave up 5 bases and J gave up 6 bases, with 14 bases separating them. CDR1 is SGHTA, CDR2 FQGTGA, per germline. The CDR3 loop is CASSIRWGTNEQFF. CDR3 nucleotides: TGTGCCAGCAGCATCCGGTGGGGGACCAATGAGCAGTTCTTC.